These 29 T cell receptor beta chains originate from one sample sequenced in a study of PD-1 blockade in classical Hodgkin lymphoma. Time point noted: cycle 4 day 1 (C4D1), after 5 to 7 weeks of nivolumab. Each of the patients experienced relapse following autologous stem cell transplantation, and their brentuximab vedotin exposure differed. Repertoires were generated with immunoSEQ multiplex PCR, while TCRdb's copy carries only in-frame clones and drops some. The sample lists around 93,000 clones; about three quarters were seen once. The material sequenced was peripheral blood mononuclear cells (PBMCs), taken before the fourth cycle of nivolumab. These receptors all come from a human donor with classical Hodgkin lymphoma.

The chain links TRBV5-6 to TRBJ2-2, with D unresolved. The CDR3 has 16 amino acids. Germline V gene lookup returns CDR1 SGHDT and CDR2 YYEEEE. V was trimmed by 3 bases and J by 5 bases, leaving 17 bases between them. DNA of the CDR3: TGTGCCAGCAGCTCCCTGGTCCTGGTTGGGACCGGGGAGCTGTTTTTT. Translation gives CASSSLVLVGTGELFF.

As DNA, the CDR3 is TGTGCCAGCAGCTCCCGGACTAGCGGGGATACAGATACGCAGTATTTT. Translated, it gives CASSSRTSGDTDTQYF. The chain recombines TRBV14 with TRBJ2-3; TRBD2 aligns across 12 bases. Germline loops: CDR1 SGHDN, CDR2 FVKESK. The V and J ends lost 5 bases and 3 bases, in that order; junction bases with no gene match: 6. The CDR3 extends over 16 amino acids.

The rearrangement joins TRBV9 to TRBJ2-5; 9 bases match TRBD2. V lost 4 bases to trimming and J lost 1 base; unmatched junction nucleotides: 11. The CDR3 length is 17 residues. Per the germline V gene, CDR1 is SGDLS and CDR2 is YYNGEE. For the CDR3, the DNA is TGTGCCAGCAGCTTGGAGGCGGGGGGGCCTGGCCAAGAGACCCAGTACTTC. It yields the protein CASSLEAGGPGQETQYF.

The chain joins TRBV7-2 to TRBJ1-3; TRBD1 agrees at 9 bases. The CDR3 loop spans 16 amino acids. After removal of 6 bases from V and 0 bases from J, the junction contained 6 bases not matched to a gene. CDR1 is SGHTA and CDR2 is FQGNSA in the germline V gene. The CDR3 sequence is CASSLQGAFSGNTIYF. The DNA for the CDR3 is TGTGCCAGCAGTCTACAGGGGGCTTTCTCTGGAAACACCATATATTTT.

The chain is built from TRBV5-8 and TRBJ2-1; a possible D gene is TRBD2 (7 bases). The CDR3 runs to 16 residues. V was pared by 2 bases and J by 6 bases, with 18 bases between. The germline V gene has CDR1 SGHTS and CDR2 YDEGEE. The CDR3 nucleotides are TGTGCCAGCAGCTTTCGATGGGGGGGCGAAAGCAATGAGCAGTTCTTC. It yields the protein CASSFRWGGESNEQFF.

J is TRBJ2-7 and V is TRBV6-5; 9 nucleotides agree with TRBD1. Germline trimming cut 8 bases from V and 2 bases from J; bases unmatched to any gene: 4. This CDR3 contains 13 residues. Germline CDR1 is MNHEY and CDR2 is SVGAGI. CDR3 DNA: TGTGCCAGCGGCCGGGACAGGGCCTACGAGCAGTACTTC. Translating it yields CASGRDRAYEQYF.

The genes are TRBV6-1 and TRBJ2-1; 8 positions agree with TRBD1. This CDR3 contains 13 residues. V was clipped by 4 bases and J by 8 bases; unmatched bases: 4. Germline V CDR1 and CDR2: MNHNS, SASEGT. Written as DNA, the CDR3 is TGTGCCAGCAGTGCCGACAGGGGTGATGAGCAGTTCTTC. Translated: CASSADRGDEQFF.

This clone occurred once. The CDR3 DNA sequence: TGTGCCAGCAGAGTTAGGGGTGGACACGAGCAGTACTTC. Amino acid sequence: CASRVRGGHEQYF. V gene TRBV5-6 combines with J gene TRBJ2-7; TRBD1 might be the D (5 bases). Germline values: CDR1 SGHDT, CDR2 YYEEEE. This CDR3 has 13 amino acids. Trimming shortened V by 5 bases and J by 5 bases, and 14 bases separated the two germline ends.

The chain links TRBV6-1 to TRBJ1-2, with D possibly being TRBD1 (5 bases). V dropped 5 bases and J dropped 4 bases, with 11 bases sitting between them. The CDR3 loop spans 13 amino acids. The germline V gene encodes CDR1 MNHNS and CDR2 SASEGT. The CDR3 here is CASSYSGSYGYTF. CDR3 bases: TGTGCCAGCAGTTATTCAGGGAGCTATGGCTACACCTTC.

This rearrangement joins TRBV5-5 to TRBJ2-7; D might be TRBD2 (6 bases). V shed 0 bases and J shed 2 bases, with 15 bases lying between them. The germline gives CDR1 SGHKS, CDR2 YYEKEE (reference sequence). The CDR3 is made up of 16 amino acids. The CDR3 here is CASSLAAGTVTYEQYF. CDR3 nucleotide sequence: TGTGCCAGCAGCTTGGCGGCGGGGACGGTGACCTACGAGCAGTACTTC.

This sequence joins TRBV19 and TRBJ2-2, with TRBD1 identical over 8 bases. The germline gives CDR1 LNHDA, CDR2 SQIVND (reference sequence). CDR3 length: 17 amino acids. With V trimmed by 3 bases and J by 1 base, 7 bases remained unmatched. DNA of the CDR3: TGTGCCAGTAGTATGGTGGCAGGGGGCCGGAACACCGGGGAGCTGTTTTTT. Its protein is CASSMVAGGRNTGELFF.

This clone was seen repeatedly, ten times or more. The chain uses TRBV5-1 and TRBJ2-2; 10 nucleotides align to TRBD2. The CDR3 totals 16 residues. Germline V gives CDR1 SGHRS, CDR2 YFSETQ. V trimming: 4 bases; J trimming: 8 bases; junction bases outside the gene matches: 11. The CDR3: CASSPDPATSGGELFF. Written as DNA, the CDR3 is TGCGCCAGCAGCCCCGATCCCGCGACTAGCGGGGGGGAGCTGTTTTTT.

J is TRBJ2-4 and V is TRBV4-3; the D gene is possibly TRBD2 (5 bases). V lost 6 bases and J lost 4, with 25 bases in between. This CDR3 contains 18 residues. CDR1 and CDR2 (germline): LGHNA, YSLEER. CDR3 loop: CASSLRGQKRSNKNIQYF. CDR3 coding DNA: TGCGCCAGCAGTCTTAGAGGGCAAAAGAGGAGCAATAAAAACATTCAGTACTTC.

The chain combines TRBV29-1 with TRBJ2-7; D remains unclear. The CDR3 is made up of 14 amino acids. Germline lookup yields CDR1 SQVTM and CDR2 ANQGSEA. V lost 5 bases, J lost 4 bases, and 18 bases lay in between. Here the CDR3 DNA reads TGCAGCGTTCGATCGGACCTATCAGATTACGAGCAGTACTTC. Translated, it gives CSVRSDLSDYEQYF.

This chain links TRBV19 with TRBJ2-3; tentative D call: TRBD2 (6 bases). Germline loops: CDR1 LNHDA, CDR2 SQIVND (reference sequence). The CDR3 consists of 16 residues. The V and J ends lost 3 bases and 4 bases respectively, with 17 bases between them. The CDR3 DNA reads as TGTGCCAGTAGTATCTGGGCGGGGCCAACACCAGATACGCAGTATTTT. This encodes CASSIWAGPTPDTQYF.

The chain couples TRBV4-1 to TRBJ1-1; D remains unclear. Germline loops: CDR1 MGHRA, CDR2 YSYEKL. Trimming removed 4 bases at V and 5 bases at J, with 17 bases between. CDR3 length: 15 residues. CDR3: CASSPGAVIRTEAFF. In DNA, the CDR3 is TGCGCCAGCAGCCCTGGCGCGGTTATCAGGACTGAAGCTTTCTTT.

This rearrangement joins TRBV2 to TRBJ1-5; the D gene is possibly TRBD1 (5 bases). There are 15 residues in the CDR3. Per germline, CDR1 SNHLY and CDR2 FYNNEI. The V and J ends lost 4 bases and 0 bases respectively, with 10 bases between them. Here the CDR3 DNA reads TGTGCCAGCAGTGCGGGGGGTTATAGCAATCAGCCCCAGCATTTT. Translating it yields CASSAGGYSNQPQHF.

The gene calls are TRBV7-3 and TRBJ2-1; D unresolved. The CDR3 runs to 14 residues. Germline CDR1 is SGHTA and CDR2 is FQGTGA. V was cut by 3 bases and J by 0 bases, with 6 bases left in between. The CDR3 nucleotides are TGTGCCAGCAGCTTGGGCGTCTCCTACAATGAGCAGTTCTTC. This codes for CASSLGVSYNEQFF.

V is TRBV5-1 and J is TRBJ2-5, with a weak D call TRBD2 (6 bases). Per germline, CDR1 SGHRS and CDR2 YFSETQ. This CDR3 comprises 15 residues. Trimming left V 4 bases short and J 4 bases short, with 17 bases between. CDR3 DNA: TGCGCCAGCAGCCGACTGGAGGGTGTGGGAGAGACCCAGTACTTC. This codes for CASSRLEGVGETQYF.

The chain uses TRBV7-9 and TRBJ2-7; D possibly corresponds to TRBD1 (5 bases). CDR1 is SEHNR and CDR2 is FQNEAQ in the germline V gene (reference sequence). V was trimmed by 5 bases and J by 0 bases, leaving 11 bases between them. The CDR3 has 14 residues. The CDR3 DNA reads TGTGCCAGCAGCCTCGACAGAAACTCCTACGAGCAGTACTTC. This gives the protein CASSLDRNSYEQYF.

The chain joins TRBV9 to TRBJ1-5; 7 bases are shared with TRBD1. Per germline, CDR1 SGDLS and CDR2 YYNGEE. This CDR3 contains 16 residues. Germline trimming cut 0 bases from V and 4 bases from J; bases unmatched to any gene: 7. CDR3 in DNA: TGTGCCAGCAGCGTAGGTGAGGGGGCGATGAATCAGCCCCAGCATTTT. This codes for CASSVGEGAMNQPQHF.

This chain joins TRBV7-3 and TRBJ2-5; 13 bases match TRBD2. Germline CDR1 is SGHTA and CDR2 is FQGTGA. V lost 0 bases and J lost 7; bases outside the gene matches: 5. The CDR3 has 16 residues. The CDR3 reads CASSLTGLAGPMTQYF. DNA of the CDR3: TGTGCCAGCAGCTTAACGGGACTAGCGGGACCCATGACCCAGTACTTC.

The chain is built from TRBV6-1 and TRBJ2-7, with a weak D call TRBD1 (6 bases). This CDR3 region has 15 residues. Germline CDR1 reads MNHNS; CDR2 reads SASEGT. V lost 6 bases to trimming and J lost 7 bases, with 22 bases between them. The CDR3 region has the DNA TGTGCCAGCAGGGATCTCAGGGGATCCCTATCGGAGCAGTACTTC. Translating it yields CASRDLRGSLSEQYF.

V usage is TRBV28 and J usage is TRBJ1-1, with 8 bases identical to TRBD1. V was clipped by 1 base and J by 6 bases; unmatched bases: 13. CDR1 is MDHEN, CDR2 SYDVKM, per germline. The CDR3 covers 17 residues. CDR3 protein: CASSLLAPFRGRPEAFF. For the CDR3, the DNA is TGTGCCAGCAGTTTATTGGCCCCCTTCAGGGGGCGGCCTGAAGCTTTCTTT. The variable domain in full, with the rest retrieved from reference TRBV28 and TRBJ1-1, is DVKVTQSSRYLVKRTGEKVFLECVQDMDHENMFWYRQDPGLGLRLIYFSYDVKMKEKGDIPEGYSVSREKKERFSLILESASTNQTSMYLCASSLLAPFRGRPEAFFGQGTRLTVV.

This chain joins TRBV18 and TRBJ1-4; no clear D gene. The CDR3 covers 13 residues. Germline V lookup: CDR1 KGHSH, CDR2 LQKENI. V was clipped by 5 bases and J by 8 bases, with 12 bases between them. CDR3 in DNA: TGTGCCAGCTCAATAATGGGAAGCGAAAAACTGTTTTTT. Amino acid sequence: CASSIMGSEKLFF. The whole variable domain, filled in from reference TRBV18 and TRBJ1-4, reads NAGVMQNPRHLVRRRGQEARLRCSPMKGHSHVYWYRQLPEEGLKFMVYLQKENIIDESGMPKERFSAEFPKEGPSILRIQQVVRGDSAAYFCASSIMGSEKLFFGSGTQLSVL.

The V and J genes are TRBV11-3 and TRBJ2-2; 8 nucleotides match TRBD1. The V gene end was trimmed by 6 bases and the J gene end by 3 bases; junction bases not matched to a gene: 3. Germline CDR1 and CDR2: SGHNT and YENEEA. The CDR3 is 14 residues long. The CDR3 nucleotides read TGTGCCAGCAGACCACAGGGGGACACCGGGGAGCTGTTTTTT. Amino acids: CASRPQGDTGELFF.

The chain links TRBV28 to TRBJ2-5; D is perhaps TRBD2 (6 bases). Trimming removed 5 bases at V and 4 bases at J, with 14 bases between. Germline lookup yields CDR1 MDHEN and CDR2 SYDVKM. The CDR3 loop spans 14 amino acids. The CDR3 loop is CASSGWGEGETQYF. The CDR3 nucleotides are TGTGCCAGCAGTGGTTGGGGGGAAGGAGAGACCCAGTACTTC.

The rearrangement links TRBV5-1 to TRBJ2-3; D is perhaps TRBD2 (6 bases). The CDR3 is 16 amino acids. In germline, CDR1 is SGHRS, CDR2 YFSETQ. The V end lost 2 bases, the J end lost 1 base, and 14 bases lay between the germline ends. The CDR3, as DNA: TGCGCCAGCAGCTTAGGCGTTAGCGGAGGCACAGATACGCAGTATTTT. Protein product: CASSLGVSGGTDTQYF. Full variable domain (outside the CDR3, taken from reference TRBV5-1 and TRBJ2-3): KAGVTQTPRYLIKTRGQQVTLSCSPISGHRSVSWYQQTPGQGLQFLFEYFSETQRNKGNFPGRFSGRQFSNSRSEMNVSTLELGDSALYLCASSLGVSGGTDTQYFGPGTRLTVL.

The chain recombines TRBV7-2 with TRBJ1-2; 7 bases match TRBD1. Germline CDR1 reads SGHTA; CDR2 reads FQGNSA. The junction had 7 bases not matched to a gene; V was cut back by 5 bases and J by 4 bases. The CDR3 sequence is 14 residues long. The CDR3 reads CASSKGQISYGYTF. CDR3 in DNA: TGTGCCAGCAGCAAGGGACAGATCTCCTATGGCTACACCTTC.